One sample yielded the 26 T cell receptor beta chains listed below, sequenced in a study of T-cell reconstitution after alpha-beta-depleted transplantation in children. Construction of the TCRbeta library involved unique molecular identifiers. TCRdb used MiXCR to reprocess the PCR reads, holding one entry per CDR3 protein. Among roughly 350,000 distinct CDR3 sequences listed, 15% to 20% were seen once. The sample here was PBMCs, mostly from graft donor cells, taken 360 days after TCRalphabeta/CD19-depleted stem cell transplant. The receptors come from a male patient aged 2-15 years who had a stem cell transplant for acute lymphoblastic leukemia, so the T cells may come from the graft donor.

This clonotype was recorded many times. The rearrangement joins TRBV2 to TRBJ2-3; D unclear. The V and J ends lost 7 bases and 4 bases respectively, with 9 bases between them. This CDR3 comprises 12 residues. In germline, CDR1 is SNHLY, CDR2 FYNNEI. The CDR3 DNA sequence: TGTGCCAGCATGGGTAACTCAGATACGCAGTATTTT. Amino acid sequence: CASMGNSDTQYF.

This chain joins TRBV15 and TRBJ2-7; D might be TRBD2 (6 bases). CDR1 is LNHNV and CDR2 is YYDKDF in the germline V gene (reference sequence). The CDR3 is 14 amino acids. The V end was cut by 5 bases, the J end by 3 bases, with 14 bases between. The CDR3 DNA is TGTGCCACCAGCGTAAGGGACTCCCTCTACGAGCAGTACTTC. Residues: CATSVRDSLYEQYF.

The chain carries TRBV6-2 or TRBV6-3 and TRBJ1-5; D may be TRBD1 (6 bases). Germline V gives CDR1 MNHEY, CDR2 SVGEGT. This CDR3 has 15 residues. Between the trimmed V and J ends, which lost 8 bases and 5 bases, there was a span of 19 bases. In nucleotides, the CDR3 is TGTGCCAGCGGTAGGGGGGGCGTGGAGGATCAGCCCCAGCATTTT. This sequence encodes CASGRGGVEDQPQHF.

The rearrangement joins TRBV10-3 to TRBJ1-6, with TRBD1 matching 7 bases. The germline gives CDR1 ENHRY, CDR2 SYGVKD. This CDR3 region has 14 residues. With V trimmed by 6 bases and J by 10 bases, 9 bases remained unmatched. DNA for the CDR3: TGTGCCATCAGCCCCCCGGGACAGAAATCACCCCTCCACTTT. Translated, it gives CAISPPGQKSPLHF.

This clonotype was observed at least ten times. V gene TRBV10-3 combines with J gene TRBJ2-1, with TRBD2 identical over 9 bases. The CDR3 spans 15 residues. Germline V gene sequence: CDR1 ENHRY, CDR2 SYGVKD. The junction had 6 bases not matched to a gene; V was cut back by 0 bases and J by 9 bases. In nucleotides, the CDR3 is TGTGCCATCAGTGAGTCTAGCGGGAGACGGGCTGAGCAGTTCTTC. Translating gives CAISESSGRRAEQFF.

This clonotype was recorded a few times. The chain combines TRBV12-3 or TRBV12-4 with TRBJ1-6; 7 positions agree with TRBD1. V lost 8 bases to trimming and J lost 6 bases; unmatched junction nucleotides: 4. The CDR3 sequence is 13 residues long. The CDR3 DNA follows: TGTGCCAGCGGGGGGACAGCTAATTCACCCCTCCACTTT. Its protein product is CASGGTANSPLHF.

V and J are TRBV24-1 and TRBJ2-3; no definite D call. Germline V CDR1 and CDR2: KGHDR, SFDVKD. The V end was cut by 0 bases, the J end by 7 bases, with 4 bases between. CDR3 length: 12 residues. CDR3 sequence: CATSDLTNTQYF. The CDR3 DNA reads TGTGCCACCAGTGATTTGACGAATACGCAGTATTTT.

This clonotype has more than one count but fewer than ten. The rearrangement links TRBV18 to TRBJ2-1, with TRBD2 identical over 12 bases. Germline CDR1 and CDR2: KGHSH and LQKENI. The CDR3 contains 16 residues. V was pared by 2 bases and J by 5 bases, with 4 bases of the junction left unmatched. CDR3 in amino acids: CASSPSLAGGNNEQFF. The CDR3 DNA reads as TGTGCCAGCTCACCATCCCTAGCGGGAGGGAACAATGAGCAGTTCTTC.

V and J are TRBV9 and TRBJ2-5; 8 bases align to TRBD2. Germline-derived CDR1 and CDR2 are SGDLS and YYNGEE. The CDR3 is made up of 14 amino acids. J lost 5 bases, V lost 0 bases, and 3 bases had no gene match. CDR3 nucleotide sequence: TGTGCCAGCAGCGTAGCGGGAGGGGAGGAGACCCAGTACTTC. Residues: CASSVAGGEETQYF.

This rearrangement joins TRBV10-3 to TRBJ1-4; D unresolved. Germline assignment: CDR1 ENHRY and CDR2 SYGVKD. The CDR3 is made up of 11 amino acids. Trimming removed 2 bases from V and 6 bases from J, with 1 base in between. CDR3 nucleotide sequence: TGTGCCATCAGTGAGGATGAAAAACTGTTTTTT. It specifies CAISEDEKLFF.

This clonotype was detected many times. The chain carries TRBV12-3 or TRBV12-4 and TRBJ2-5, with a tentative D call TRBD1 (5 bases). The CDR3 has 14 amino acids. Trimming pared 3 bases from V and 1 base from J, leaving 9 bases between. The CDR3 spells CASSLRQTQETQYF. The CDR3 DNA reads TGTGCCAGCAGTTTGCGACAGACCCAAGAGACCCAGTACTTC.

CDR3 nucleotides: TGTGCCTGGAGTGTGGGGAGAGTGGAGACCCAGTACTTC. The encoded protein is CAWSVGRVETQYF. The chain couples TRBV30 to TRBJ2-5; tentatively, D is TRBD2 (5 bases). The germline V and J ends were trimmed by 0 bases and 5 bases, with 10 bases remaining between them. Germline CDR1 reads GTSNPN; CDR2 reads SVGIG (reference sequence). The CDR3 contains 13 residues.

The CDR3 region is CASSQTWPEQYF. The CDR3 DNA sequence: TGTGCCAGCAGCCAGACTTGGCCCGAGCAGTACTTC. This chain links TRBV3-1 with TRBJ2-7; D remains unclear. Germline-derived CDR1 and CDR2 are LGHDT and YNNKEL (reference sequence). Trimming pared 3 bases from V and 6 bases from J, leaving 9 bases between. The CDR3 consists of 12 residues.

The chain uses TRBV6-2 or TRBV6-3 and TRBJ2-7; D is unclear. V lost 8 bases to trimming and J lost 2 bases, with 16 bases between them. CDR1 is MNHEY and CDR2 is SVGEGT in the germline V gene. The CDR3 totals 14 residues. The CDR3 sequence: CASLSSSRAYEQYF. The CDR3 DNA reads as TGTGCCAGCCTCTCTTCTTCAAGGGCCTACGAGCAGTACTTC.

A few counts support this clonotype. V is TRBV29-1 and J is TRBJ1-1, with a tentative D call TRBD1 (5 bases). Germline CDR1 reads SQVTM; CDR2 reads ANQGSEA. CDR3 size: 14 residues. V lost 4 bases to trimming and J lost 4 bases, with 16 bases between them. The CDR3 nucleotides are TGCAGCGTTGCCGGGGGGGGACGGCGCACTGAAGCTTTCTTT. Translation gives CSVAGGGRRTEAFF.

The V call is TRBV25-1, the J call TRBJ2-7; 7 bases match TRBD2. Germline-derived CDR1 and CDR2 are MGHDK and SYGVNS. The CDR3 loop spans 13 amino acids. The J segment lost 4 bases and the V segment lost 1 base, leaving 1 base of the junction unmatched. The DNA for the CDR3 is TGTGCCAGCAGTGAATCTAGCGGATACGAGCAGTACTTC. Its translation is CASSESSGYEQYF.

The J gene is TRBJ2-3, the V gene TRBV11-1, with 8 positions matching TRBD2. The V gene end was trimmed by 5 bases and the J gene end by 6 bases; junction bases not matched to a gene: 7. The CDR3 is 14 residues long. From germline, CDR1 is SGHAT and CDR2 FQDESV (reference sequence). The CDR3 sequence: CASSDRIAGDTQYF. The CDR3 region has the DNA TGTGCCAGCAGCGATCGCATAGCGGGGGATACGCAGTATTTT.

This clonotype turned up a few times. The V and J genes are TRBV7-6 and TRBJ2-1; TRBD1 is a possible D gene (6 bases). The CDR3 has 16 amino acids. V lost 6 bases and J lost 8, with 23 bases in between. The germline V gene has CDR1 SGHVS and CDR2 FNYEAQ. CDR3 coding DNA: TGTGCCAGCAGTCTAAGGTACCCCGTAGAGGGGGATGAGCAGTTCTTC. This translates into CASSLRYPVEGDEQFF.

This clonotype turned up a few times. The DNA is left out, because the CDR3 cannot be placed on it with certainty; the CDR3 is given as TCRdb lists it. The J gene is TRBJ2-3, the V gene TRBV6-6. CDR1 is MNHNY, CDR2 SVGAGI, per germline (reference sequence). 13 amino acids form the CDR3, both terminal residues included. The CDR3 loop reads CASSYFGPDTQYF.

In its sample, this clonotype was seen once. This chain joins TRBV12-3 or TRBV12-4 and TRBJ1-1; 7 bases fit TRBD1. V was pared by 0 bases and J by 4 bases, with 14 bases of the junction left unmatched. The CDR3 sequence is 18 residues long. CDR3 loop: CASSLALGGGDPGTEAFF. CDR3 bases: TGTGCCAGCAGTTTAGCGCTTGGAGGGGGCGATCCGGGCACTGAAGCTTTCTTT.

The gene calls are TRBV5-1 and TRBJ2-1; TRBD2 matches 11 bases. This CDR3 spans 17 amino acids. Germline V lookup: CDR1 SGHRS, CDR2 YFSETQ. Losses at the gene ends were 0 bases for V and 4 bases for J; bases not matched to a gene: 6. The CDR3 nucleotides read TGCGCCAGCAGCTTGGGACTAGCGGGAACCTTTTACAATGAGCAGTTCTTC. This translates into CASSLGLAGTFYNEQFF. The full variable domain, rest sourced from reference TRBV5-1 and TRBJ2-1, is KAGVTQTPRYLIKTRGQQVTLSCSPISGHRSVSWYQQTPGQGLQFLFEYFSETQRNKGNFPGRFSGRQFSNSRSEMNVSTLELGDSALYLCASSLGLAGTFYNEQFFGPGTRLTVL.

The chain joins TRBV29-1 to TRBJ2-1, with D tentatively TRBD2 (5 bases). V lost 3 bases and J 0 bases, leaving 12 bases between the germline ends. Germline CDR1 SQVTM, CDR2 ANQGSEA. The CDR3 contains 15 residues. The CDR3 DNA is TGCAGCGTTGAGATGGACGGGATCTCCTACAATGAGCAGTTCTTC. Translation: CSVEMDGISYNEQFF.

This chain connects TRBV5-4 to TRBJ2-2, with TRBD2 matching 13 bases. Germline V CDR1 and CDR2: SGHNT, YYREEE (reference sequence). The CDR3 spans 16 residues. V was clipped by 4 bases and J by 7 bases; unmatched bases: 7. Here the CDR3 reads CASSAGLAGRIGELFF. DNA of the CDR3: TGTGCCAGCAGCGCGGGACTAGCGGGACGAATCGGGGAGCTGTTTTTT. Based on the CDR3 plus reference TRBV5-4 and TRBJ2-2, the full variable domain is ETGVTQSPTHLIKTRGQQVTLRCSSQSGHNTVSWYQQALGQGPQFIFQYYREEENGRGNFPPRFSGLQFPNYSSELNVNALELDDSALYLCASSAGLAGRIGELFFGEGSRLTVL.

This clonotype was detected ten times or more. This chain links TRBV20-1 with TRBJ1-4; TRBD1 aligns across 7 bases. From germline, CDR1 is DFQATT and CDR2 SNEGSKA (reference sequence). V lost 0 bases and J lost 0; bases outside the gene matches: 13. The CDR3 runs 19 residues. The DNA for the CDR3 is TGCAGTGCTAGAGATCGGAGGACAGGCGCTCTTGCAACTAATGAAAAACTGTTTTTT. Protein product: CSARDRRTGALATNEKLFF.

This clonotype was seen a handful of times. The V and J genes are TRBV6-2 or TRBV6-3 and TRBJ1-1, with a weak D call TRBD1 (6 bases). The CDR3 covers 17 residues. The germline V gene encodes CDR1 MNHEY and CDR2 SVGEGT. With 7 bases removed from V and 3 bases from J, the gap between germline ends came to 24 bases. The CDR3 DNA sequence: TGTGCCAGCACCACTTTTCCCTACAGGGTCGTAGACACTGAAGCTTTCTTT. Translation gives CASTTFPYRVVDTEAFF.

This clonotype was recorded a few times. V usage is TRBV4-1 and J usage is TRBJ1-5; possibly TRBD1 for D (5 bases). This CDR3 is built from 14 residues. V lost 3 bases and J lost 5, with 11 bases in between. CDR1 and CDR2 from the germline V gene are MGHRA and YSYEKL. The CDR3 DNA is TGCGCCAGCAGCCAGGGGGGGAGACATCAGCCCCAGCATTTT. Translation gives CASSQGGRHQPQHF.